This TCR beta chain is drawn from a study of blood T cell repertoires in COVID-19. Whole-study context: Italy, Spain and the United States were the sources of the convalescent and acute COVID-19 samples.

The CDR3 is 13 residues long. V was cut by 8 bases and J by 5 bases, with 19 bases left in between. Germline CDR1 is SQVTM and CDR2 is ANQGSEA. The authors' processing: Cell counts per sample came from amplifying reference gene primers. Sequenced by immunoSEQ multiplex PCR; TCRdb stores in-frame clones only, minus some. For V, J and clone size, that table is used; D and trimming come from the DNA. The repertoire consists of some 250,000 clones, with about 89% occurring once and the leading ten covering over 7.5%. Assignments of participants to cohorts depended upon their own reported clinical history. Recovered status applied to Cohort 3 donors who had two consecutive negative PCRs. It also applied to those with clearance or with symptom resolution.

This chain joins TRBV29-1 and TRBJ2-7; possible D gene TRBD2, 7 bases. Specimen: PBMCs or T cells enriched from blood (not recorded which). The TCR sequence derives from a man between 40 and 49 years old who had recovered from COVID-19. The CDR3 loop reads CSFLWGGANEQYF. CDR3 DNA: TGCAGCTTCCTGTGGGGGGGGGCCAACGAGCAGTACTTC.